This is a list of T cell receptor beta chains from one sample in a study of T-cell reconstitution after alpha-beta-depleted transplantation in children. MiXCR, run by TCRdb on the PCR reads, gives a single entry per CDR3 protein. The repertoire holds tens of thousands of distinct CDR3 sequences, with roughly 50% as singletons. The specimen was peripheral blood, collected before TCRalphabeta/CD19-depleted stem cell transplant. These receptors were obtained from a boy under three years old with SCID, due to receive a stem cell transplant. Each CDR3 is given with its conserved first and last residue. D genes are given only for firm matches. Size values are once, few and many counts, or a class for expanded clones, and some rows have none.

clone_size,j_call,v_call,d_call,cdr3_nt,cdr3_aa
-,TRBJ2-2,TRBV5-1,-,TGCGCCAGCAGCTTGGGGACAGCAAACACCGGGGAGCTGTTTTTT,CASSLGTANTGELFF
-,TRBJ2-3,TRBV5-1,-,TGCGCCTGCAGCTTGGAACGGGTCACAGATACGCAGTATTTT,CACSLERVTDTQYF
few,TRBJ2-1,TRBV6-4,TRBD2,TGTGCCAGCAGCACCCAGCGGGGGGGAGGGAATGAGCAGTTCTTC,CASSTQRGGGNEQFF
-,TRBJ1-4,TRBV6-1,TRBD1,TGTGCCAGCGGGCTGACAGGGGGCGATGAAAAACTGTTTTTT,CASGLTGGDEKLFF
-,TRBJ1-5,TRBV12-3/TRBV12-4,-,TGTGCCAGCAGTCTGAGTCAGCCCCAGCATTTT,CASSLSQPQHF
-,TRBJ1-2,TRBV11-3,-,TGTGCCAGCAGCTTAGGGGGGGGGGCCGAATTTGTCTATGGCTACACCTTC,CASSLGGGAEFVYGYTF
many,TRBJ1-5,TRBV6-5,-,TGTGCCAGCAGATCAATAGGGAGGGAGAATCAGCCCCAGCATTTT,CASRSIGRENQPQHF
few,TRBJ2-3,TRBV7-3,TRBD2,TGTGCCAGCAGCTTAAGGGGACTCGCTGGGACTATCACAGATACGCAGTATTTT,CASSLRGLAGTITDTQYF
-,TRBJ2-1,TRBV12-3/TRBV12-4,TRBD2,TGTGCCAGCAGTCTTACGGGACTAGCGGGAACTGAGCAGTTCTTC,CASSLTGLAGTEQFF
-,TRBJ2-7,TRBV28,-,TGTGCCAGCAGTTTACGGGGCCCCTACGAGCAGTACTTC,CASSLRGPYEQYF
few,TRBJ2-7,TRBV12-3/TRBV12-4,-,TGTGCCAGCAGCTCCCCGGCTGCCTACGAGCAGTACTTC,CASSSPAAYEQYF
-,TRBJ1-4,TRBV5-1,TRBD1,TGCGCCAGCAGCTCCGGGACAGGGGCGCGGAGACTGTTTTTT,CASSSGTGARRLFF
-,TRBJ2-7,TRBV6-1,TRBD1,TGTGCCAGCAGCCGCGGACAGGGCGAGTACGAGCAGTACTTC,CASSRGQGEYEQYF
-,TRBJ1-2,TRBV7-2,-,TGTGCCAGCAGCTTAAGGGTGCCAGGGGAGAATGGCTACACCTTC,CASSLRVPGENGYTF
-,TRBJ2-7,TRBV13,-,TGTGCCAGCCTAGACAGTCAACAGGGGGGGTTTAACGAGCAGTACTTC,CASLDSQQGGFNEQYF
-,TRBJ1-3,TRBV7-4,-,TGTGCCAGCAGCTTAGACGTTCACTCTGGAAACACCATATATTTT,CASSLDVHSGNTIYF
-,TRBJ1-2,TRBV4-1,-,TGCGCCAGCAGCCGAGGGGGTATAGTCCCCCTCTCTGCCTATGGCTACACCTTC,CASSRGGIVPLSAYGYTF
once,TRBJ2-1,TRBV7-2,-,TGTGCCAGCAGCTTTAACGGGGGGCGATCCTACAATGAGCAGTTCTTC,CASSFNGGRSYNEQFF
once,TRBJ1-2,TRBV6-5,-,TGTGCCAGCAGTTTTTCGACCGGGACCCACTATGGCTACACCTTC,CASSFSTGTHYGYTF
-,TRBJ2-1,TRBV7-8,TRBD1,TGTGCCAGCAGCGGGGGACAGGGAAAGTCCTACAATGAGCAGTTCTTC,CASSGGQGKSYNEQFF
few,TRBJ2-3,TRBV11-2,-,TGTGCCAGCAGCAACCCCGGGGTACGATACACAGATACGCAGTATTTT,CASSNPGVRYTDTQYF
-,TRBJ2-7,TRBV4-1,-,TGCGCCAGCAGCCAAGGTCTCGGAGAGTCCTACGAGCAGTACTTC,CASSQGLGESYEQYF
-,TRBJ1-4,TRBV7-9,-,TGTGCCAGCAGCCTGACAGCCCCTAATGAAAAACTGTTTTTT,CASSLTAPNEKLFF
-,TRBJ2-2,TRBV7-2,TRBD2,TGTGCCAGCGCCAAGACTAGCGGTTACTCCGGGGAGCTGTTTTTT,CASAKTSGYSGELFF
-,TRBJ1-4,TRBV7-2,-,TGTGCCAGCAGCTTAGGGGGAGGACAAATGAATGGAAAACTGTTTTTT,CASSLGGGQMNGKLFF
-,TRBJ2-5,TRBV4-1,-,TGCGCCAGCAGCCAAGCTCCTAGTTATGGAACTGAGACCCAGTACTTC,CASSQAPSYGTETQYF
-,TRBJ2-7,TRBV6-1,-,TGTGCCAGCAGTCAGCGAGGGAACGGCTACGAGCAGTACTTC,CASSQRGNGYEQYF
-,TRBJ2-1,TRBV28,-,TGTGCCAGCAGTTTACTAGAACCGAATGAGCAGTTCTTC,CASSLLEPNEQFF
-,TRBJ2-7,TRBV5-1,TRBD1,TGCGCCAGCAGCCCCCAGGGGGGCAGGGGGCCTTGGGAGCAGTACTTC,CASSPQGGRGPWEQYF
-,TRBJ2-1,TRBV11-2,-,TGTGCCAGCAGCCCGGACACTTTATACAATGAGCAGTTCTTC,CASSPDTLYNEQFF
-,TRBJ2-7,TRBV11-2,-,TGTGCCAGCAGCTTTGAGGGGGACGAGCAGTACTTC,CASSFEGDEQYF
few,TRBJ2-3,TRBV5-1,-,TGCGCCAGCAGCTTGGACGGGGGGCTAGGAAAAGATACGCAGTATTTT,CASSLDGGLGKDTQYF
-,TRBJ2-3,TRBV5-1,TRBD1,TGCGCCAGCAGACGTTCAGGGGGCCTCACAGATACGCAGTATTTT,CASRRSGGLTDTQYF
-,TRBJ2-4,TRBV11-3,TRBD2,TGTGCCAGCAGCTCCCCCGGGGGGGGTGACATTCAGTACTTC,CASSSPGGGDIQYF
few,TRBJ1-2,TRBV5-6,TRBD1,TGTGCCAGCAGCTTGGCCGGGACAGAAGTTTATGGCTACACCTTC,CASSLAGTEVYGYTF
-,TRBJ1-2,TRBV5-1,TRBD1,TGCGCCAGCAGCGGGGGACTCGGACAGGGCTACTATGGCTACACCTTC,CASSGGLGQGYYGYTF
-,TRBJ1-1,TRBV5-1,-,TGCGCCAGCAGATGGGCGGAGGGGAACACTGAAGCTTTCTTT,CASRWAEGNTEAFF